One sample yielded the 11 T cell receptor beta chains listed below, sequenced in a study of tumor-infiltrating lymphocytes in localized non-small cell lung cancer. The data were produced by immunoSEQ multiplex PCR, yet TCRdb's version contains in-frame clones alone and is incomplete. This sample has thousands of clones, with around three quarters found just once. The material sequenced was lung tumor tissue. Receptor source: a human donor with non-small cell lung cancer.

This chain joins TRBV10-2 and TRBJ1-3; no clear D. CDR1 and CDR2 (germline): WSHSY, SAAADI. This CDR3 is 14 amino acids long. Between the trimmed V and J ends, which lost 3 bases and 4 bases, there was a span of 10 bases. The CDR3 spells CASSDFVEGNTIYF. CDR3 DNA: TGCGCCAGCAGTGATTTCGTTGAAGGAAACACCATATATTTT.

CDR3 DNA: TGTGCCAGCAGCTTAGCAGGGAACACTGAAGCTTTCTTT. This gives the protein CASSLAGNTEAFF. The chain has TRBV7-9 and TRBJ1-1; D gene unclear. Trimming shortened V by 0 bases and J by 1 base, and 3 bases separated the two germline ends. The CDR3 spans 13 residues. In germline, CDR1 is SEHNR, CDR2 FQNEAQ (reference sequence).

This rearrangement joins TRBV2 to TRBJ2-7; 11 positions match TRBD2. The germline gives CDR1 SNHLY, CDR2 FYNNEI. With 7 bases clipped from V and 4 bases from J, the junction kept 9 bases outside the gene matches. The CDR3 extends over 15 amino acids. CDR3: CASNRGTSGDYEQYF. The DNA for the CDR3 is TGTGCCAGCAACAGGGGGACTAGCGGAGATTACGAGCAGTACTTC.

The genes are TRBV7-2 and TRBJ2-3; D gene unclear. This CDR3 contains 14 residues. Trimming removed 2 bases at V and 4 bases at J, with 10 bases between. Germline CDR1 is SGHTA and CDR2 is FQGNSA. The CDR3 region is CASSLTLSPDTQYF. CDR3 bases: TGTGCCAGCAGCTTAACCTTATCTCCAGATACGCAGTATTTT.

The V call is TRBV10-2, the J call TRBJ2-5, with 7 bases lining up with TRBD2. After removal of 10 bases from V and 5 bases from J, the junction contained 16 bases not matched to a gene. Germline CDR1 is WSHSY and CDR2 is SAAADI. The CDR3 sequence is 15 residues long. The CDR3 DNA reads TGCGCCACCACTCACGGGGGAGGGCCGGCGGAGACCCAGTACTTC. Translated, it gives CATTHGGGPAETQYF.

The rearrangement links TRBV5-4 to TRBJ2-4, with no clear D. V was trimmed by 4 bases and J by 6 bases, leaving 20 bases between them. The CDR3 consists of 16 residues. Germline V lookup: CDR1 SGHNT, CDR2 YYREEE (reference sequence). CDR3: CASSRGSLSRGNIQYF. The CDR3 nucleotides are TGTGCCAGCAGCCGTGGGTCCTTAAGCCGCGGAAACATTCAGTACTTC.

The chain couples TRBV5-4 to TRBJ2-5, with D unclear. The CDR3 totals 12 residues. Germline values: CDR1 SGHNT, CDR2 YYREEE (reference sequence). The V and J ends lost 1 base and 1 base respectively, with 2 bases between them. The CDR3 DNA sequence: TGTGCCAGCAGCTTGCCCCAAGAGACCCAGTACTTC. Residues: CASSLPQETQYF.

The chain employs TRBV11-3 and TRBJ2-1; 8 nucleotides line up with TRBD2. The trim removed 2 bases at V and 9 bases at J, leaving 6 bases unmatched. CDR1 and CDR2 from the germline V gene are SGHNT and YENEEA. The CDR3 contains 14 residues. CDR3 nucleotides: TGTGCCAGCAGCTTAACGGGAGGGCCCCCTGAGCAGTTCTTC. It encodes CASSLTGGPPEQFF.

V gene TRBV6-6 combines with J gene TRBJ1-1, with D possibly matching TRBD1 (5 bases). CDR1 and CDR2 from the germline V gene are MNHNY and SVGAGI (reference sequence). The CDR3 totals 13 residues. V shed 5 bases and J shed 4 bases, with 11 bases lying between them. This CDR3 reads CASSTLGGTEAFF. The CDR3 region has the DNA TGTGCCAGCAGTACGCTGGGGGGCACTGAAGCTTTCTTT.

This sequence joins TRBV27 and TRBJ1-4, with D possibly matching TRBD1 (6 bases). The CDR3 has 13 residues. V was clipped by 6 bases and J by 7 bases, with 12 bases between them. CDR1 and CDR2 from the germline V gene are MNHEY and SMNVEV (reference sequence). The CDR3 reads CASRGGGGEKLFF. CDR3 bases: TGTGCCAGCAGAGGCGGAGGGGGTGAAAAACTGTTTTTT.

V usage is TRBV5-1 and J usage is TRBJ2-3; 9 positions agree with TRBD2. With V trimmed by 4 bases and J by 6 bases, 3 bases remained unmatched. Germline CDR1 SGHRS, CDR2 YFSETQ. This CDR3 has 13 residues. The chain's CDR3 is CASSPAGGDTQYF. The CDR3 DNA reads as TGCGCCAGCAGCCCCGCGGGGGGGGATACGCAGTATTTT.